What follows describes a single T cell receptor (beta chain). Antigen: not known. Trimming stripped 3 bases from V and 5 bases from J, with 7 bases between. The length of the CDR3 is 11 residues. The germline V gene has CDR1 DFQATT and CDR2 SNEGSKA (reference sequence). The data originate from a study of T cells in Graves' hyperthyroidism and ophthalmopathy. Overall study findings and caveats: Among thyroid clonotypes expanded above 0.001, most also appeared in blood. A model using 13 V-J features told ophthalmopathy apart from stable hyperthyroidism.

Amplification targeted TCR beta CDR3 regions from RNA transcripts. A set of HTBI primers served as the primers for a first-round RT-PCR of the TCR CDR3. TCRdb reanalysed the multiplex PCR reads using MiXCR and keeps one entry per CDR3 protein. The sample gives approximately 720,000 distinct CDR3 sequences, around 19% of which show up once; around 17% is in the top ten. The source material was blood. This clonotype was obtained from a woman in her forties or fifties with Graves' hyperthyroidism that later progressed to Graves' ophthalmopathy. This chain links TRBV20-1 with TRBJ2-5, with D unclear. The CDR3 here is CSASTLETQYF. Here the CDR3 DNA reads TGCAGTGCTAGCACCCTGGAGACCCAGTACTTC.